The clone carrying this TCR beta chain has only one observation. The source of the sample is a study of blood T cell repertoires in COVID-19. Study background: PBMCs, B-cell-depleted T cells, or T cells provided the cDNA or gDNA that made up the material.

The CDR3 sequence is 14 residues long. CDR1 MNHEY and CDR2 SMNVEV come from the germline V gene (reference sequence). V lost 3 bases, J lost 1 base, and 9 bases lay in between. Here immunoSEQ multiplex PCR was the method, and the copy in TCRdb shows in-frame clones only, minus some. The sample shows tens of thousands of clones, 80% to 90% of them seen only once. The V gene is TRBV27, the J gene TRBJ1-1; no definite D call. Sequencing was carried out using peripheral blood. This clonotype originated in a woman aged 45-65 years with acute or convalescent COVID-19. The CDR3 DNA sequence: TGTGCCAGCAGTTTTGGGCAGCCGAACACTGAAGCTTTCTTT. It translates to CASSFGQPNTEAFF.